These 25 T cell receptor beta chains share one sample of origin, sequenced in a study of shared clonotypes between healthy human individuals (dated by TCRdb to the early 2020s). Library prep was done by the immunoSEQ multiplex PCR assay. TCRdb's version of the immuneACCESS table is confined to in-frame rearrangements and falls short of the full clone set. An unresolved V gene accounts for under half of the shortfall where checked; the remainder is of unknown origin. For this sample the table gives 450,000 to 500,000 clones, of which about 72% were detected only once. 12% of the sample goes to the ten largest clones. The source material was PBMCs. The receptors shown here come from a woman in her thirties or forties in good health. Some clones in this sample may be carry-over from other donors' samples.

V gene TRBV19 combines with J gene TRBJ2-2; D might be TRBD2 (5 bases). The CDR3 consists of 17 residues. The germline V gene has CDR1 LNHDA and CDR2 SQIVND (reference sequence). Trimming took 4 bases from V and 0 from J, leaving 15 bases between them. The chain's CDR3 is CASSTVTGLANTGELFF. DNA for the CDR3: TGTGCCAGTAGTACCGTAACTGGACTCGCGAACACCGGGGAGCTGTTTTTT.

This sequence joins TRBV5-1 and TRBJ1-3, with unresolved D. This CDR3 has 16 amino acids. Trimming removed 1 base at V and 0 bases at J, with 11 bases between. Germline V CDR1 and CDR2: SGHRS, YFSETQ. CDR3 loop: CASSLTRAISGNTIYF. CDR3 nucleotide sequence: TGCGCCAGCAGCTTGACGCGGGCAATCTCTGGAAACACCATATATTTT.

The chain recombines TRBV5-6 with TRBJ1-5; D is possibly TRBD1 (5 bases). Germline values: CDR1 SGHDT, CDR2 YYEEEE. CDR3 size: 17 residues. Trimming took off 3 bases at V and 0 bases at J, with 16 bases between the two ends. Written as DNA, the CDR3 is TGTGCCAGCAGCTCTATGAGGGGACGACATAGCAATCAGCCCCAGCATTTT. Residues: CASSSMRGRHSNQPQHF.

This clone was recorded at least ten times. Other nucleotide sequences in the sample specify the same CDR3. The chain recombines TRBV15 with TRBJ2-3, with 7 bases fitting TRBD2. The germline gives CDR1 LNHNV, CDR2 YYDKDF (reference sequence). V was clipped by 8 bases and J by 7 bases; unmatched bases: 18. The CDR3 sequence is 16 residues long. The CDR3 region has the DNA TGTGCCACCGAGGGCGGGGCGGGAGTGGGGCTCAATACGCAGTATTTT. This codes for CATEGGAGVGLNTQYF. Filled out from reference TRBV15 and TRBJ2-3, the complete variable domain reads DAMVIQNPRYQVTQFGKPVTLSCSQTLNHNVMYWYQQKSSQAPKLLFHYYDKDFNNEADTPDNFQSRRPNTSFCFLDIRSPGLGDTAMYLCATEGGAGVGLNTQYFGPGTRLTVL.

This clone was seen a single time. CDR3 nucleotides: TGTGCCAGCAGCCACGGGGGCGGCGAGCAGTACTTC. Translated, it gives CASSHGGGEQYF. This chain joins TRBV11-3 and TRBJ2-7; D is possibly TRBD1 or TRBD2 (6 bases each). The CDR3 consists of 12 residues. V was pared by 5 bases and J by 6 bases, with 11 bases between. Germline assignment: CDR1 SGHNT and CDR2 YENEEA.

V is TRBV6-5 and J is TRBJ2-7, with 8 bases fitting TRBD1. Germline loops: CDR1 MNHEY, CDR2 SVGAGI. The CDR3 is 14 amino acids. After removal of 4 bases from V and 3 bases from J, the junction contained 5 bases not matched to a gene. The CDR3 nucleotides are TGTGCCAGCAGTTCCGACAGGGGAGGCTACGAGCAGTACTTC. It encodes CASSSDRGGYEQYF.

Comment on this clone: This sample also contains other DNA sequences that code for the same CDR3. J is TRBJ2-1 and V is TRBV7-9; D remains unclear. The length of the CDR3 is 12 residues. Germline CDR1 and CDR2: SEHNR and FQNEAQ (reference sequence). V was pared by 1 base and J by 7 bases, with 5 bases between. CDR3 region: CASSLVGNEQFF. CDR3 DNA: TGTGCCAGCAGCTTAGTAGGAAATGAGCAGTTCTTC. The full variable domain, in which reference TRBV7-9 and TRBJ2-1 provide the parts outside the CDR3, is DTGVSQNPRHKITKRGQNVTFRCDPISEHNRLYWYRQTLGQGPEFLTYFQNEAQLEKSRLLSDRFSAERPKGSFSTLEIQRTEQGDSAMYLCASSLVGNEQFFGPGTRLTVL.

The count of this clone is one. The CDR3 bases are TGTGCCTGGAGTGCGGGGGGCGGCAATCAGCCCCAGCATTTT. The encoded protein is CAWSAGGGNQPQHF. This chain uses TRBV30 with TRBJ1-5, with a possible D match to TRBD1 (6 bases). Germline V gene lookup returns CDR1 GTSNPN and CDR2 SVGIG (reference sequence). V lost 1 base, J lost 2 bases, and 9 bases lay in between. This CDR3 comprises 14 residues.

The gene calls are TRBV5-1 and TRBJ2-7, with D possibly matching TRBD1 (6 bases). The CDR3 is 13 residues long. Trimming cost V 4 bases and J 4 bases, with 12 bases left between them. The germline V gene encodes CDR1 SGHRS and CDR2 YFSETQ. CDR3 loop: CASSTGHNYEQYF. CDR3 bases: TGCGCCAGCAGCACAGGGCACAATTACGAGCAGTACTTC.

V gene TRBV10-3 combines with J gene TRBJ1-1; D ambiguous. Germline-derived CDR1 and CDR2 are ENHRY and SYGVKD. The CDR3 covers 13 residues. V gave up 11 bases and J gave up 1 base, with 14 bases separating them. The CDR3 nucleotides read TGTGCCTCGAGGTCCCTTGGGAACACTGAAGCTTTCTTT. Protein: CASRSLGNTEAFF.

This chain connects TRBV30 to TRBJ2-7, with TRBD2 matching 8 bases. Losses at the gene ends were 3 bases for V and 4 bases for J; bases not matched to a gene: 8. The CDR3 is 14 amino acids. Germline CDR1 GTSNPN, CDR2 SVGIG (reference sequence). This CDR3 is CAWRFRGGGYEQYF. CDR3 DNA sequence: TGTGCCTGGAGGTTCCGGGGGGGAGGTTACGAGCAGTACTTC.

Regarding this clone: A read error is the likely source, as a far larger clone sits one nucleotide away. This same CDR3 is encoded by further DNA sequences in the sample. The J gene is TRBJ2-2, the V gene TRBV30; D uncertain. This CDR3 has 11 amino acids. Trimming pared 3 bases from V and 7 bases from J, leaving 6 bases between. Germline V CDR1 and CDR2: GTSNPN, SVGIG (reference sequence). The CDR3 sequence: CAWSVGGELFF. CDR3 DNA: TGTGCCTGGAGCGTAGGCGGGGAGCTGTTTTTT.

The chain links TRBV20-1 to TRBJ2-3; D possibly corresponds to TRBD2 (5 bases). The V gene's germline CDR1 is DFQATT and CDR2 SNEGSKA (reference sequence). V was trimmed by 6 bases and J by 11 bases, leaving 15 bases between them. This CDR3 is built from 11 residues. The CDR3 DNA sequence: TGCAGTGCAAGAATGCGAGCGGAGCAGTATTTT. It codes for CSARMRAEQYF.

This chain links TRBV6-1 with TRBJ2-1; D possibly uses TRBD1 or TRBD2 (5 bases each). The CDR3 loop spans 16 amino acids. Germline CDR1 is MNHNS and CDR2 is SASEGT. The V and J ends lost 0 bases and 16 bases respectively, with 25 bases between them. The CDR3 region is CASSEAPGRFSGVSFF. CDR3 bases: TGTGCCAGCAGTGAAGCCCCGGGACGGTTCTCTGGGGTTTCCTTCTTC.

The chain recombines TRBV7-9 with TRBJ2-3; D is possibly TRBD1 or TRBD2 (5 bases each). The CDR3 extends over 15 amino acids. Germline V gives CDR1 SEHNR, CDR2 FQNEAQ (reference sequence). Trimming shortened V by 1 base and J by 2 bases, and 10 bases separated the two germline ends. The CDR3 DNA sequence: TGTGCCAGCAGCTTAGAAACGGGACCCACAGATACGCAGTATTTT. Amino acid sequence: CASSLETGPTDTQYF.

About this clone itself: A far larger clone is only one base removed, so a read error is likely. Here the CDR3 omits its conserved ending phenylalanine or tryptophan, so a read error is the likely source. The J gene is TRBJ2-7, the V gene TRBV11-2, with a possible D match to TRBD1 (6 bases). V was trimmed by 5 bases and J by 5 bases, leaving 19 bases between them. Germline V gene lookup returns CDR1 SGHAT and CDR2 FQNNGV. The CDR3 spans 15 residues. The DNA of the CDR3 is TGTGCCAGCAGCCGAACAGGGCTTCCAGTGAACGAGCAGTACTTA. It encodes CASSRTGLPVNEQYL.

This chain uses TRBV28 with TRBJ1-1, with 8 bases fitting TRBD1. This CDR3 has 15 amino acids. Germline assignment: CDR1 MDHEN and CDR2 SYDVKM. V was clipped by 2 bases and J by 4 bases; unmatched bases: 6. This chain's CDR3 is CASSLGGQAATEAFF. CDR3 coding DNA: TGTGCCAGCAGTTTAGGGGGACAGGCCGCCACTGAAGCTTTCTTT.

The V call is TRBV2, the J call TRBJ1-1; possibly TRBD1 for D (6 bases). The ends were cut back, 2 bases at V and 0 bases at J, with 10 bases in the middle. The length of the CDR3 is 15 residues. The germline V gene has CDR1 SNHLY and CDR2 FYNNEI. The CDR3: CASSELGALNTEAFF. CDR3 bases: TGTGCCAGCAGTGAATTGGGGGCCCTGAACACTGAAGCTTTCTTT.

The chain links TRBV27 to TRBJ2-3, with 9 nucleotides matching TRBD2. Trimming at V came to 5 bases and at J to 3 bases, leaving 9 bases not matched to a gene. Germline CDR1 MNHEY, CDR2 SMNVEV (reference sequence). The CDR3 is made up of 16 amino acids. CDR3 nucleotides: TGTGCCAGCAGTCCGGGCGCGGGAGGGGTTACAGATACGCAGTATTTT. Its translation is CASSPGAGGVTDTQYF.

The chain links TRBV5-1 to TRBJ2-1, with TRBD2 matching 13 bases. CDR3 length: 16 residues. The germline CDR1 and CDR2 sequences are SGHRS and YFSETQ. V shed 0 bases and J 9 bases; nucleotides not matched to a gene: 6. Here the CDR3 DNA reads TGCGCCAGCAGCTTGGGACTAGCGGGAGGTCTTGGTGAGCAGTTCTTC. Its protein product is CASSLGLAGGLGEQFF.

This sequence joins TRBV11-2 and TRBJ1-1; D unclear. V was clipped by 0 bases and J by 7 bases, with 12 bases between them. The CDR3 covers 14 residues. Germline V gene sequence: CDR1 SGHAT, CDR2 FQNNGV. The CDR3 DNA reads TGTGCCAGCAGCTTAGAACGAGGGAGAGGTGAAGCTTTCTTT. Protein sequence: CASSLERGRGEAFF.

J is TRBJ2-1 and V is TRBV7-3; D is ambiguous. The germline V gene has CDR1 SGHTA and CDR2 FQGTGA. V lost 7 bases and J lost 5, with 15 bases in between. This CDR3 region has 14 residues. CDR3 DNA sequence: TGTGCCAGCACCCCGGTGAGGACCGACAATGAGCAGTTCTTC. Its protein is CASTPVRTDNEQFF.

The chain recombines TRBV11-2 with TRBJ2-5; possible D gene TRBD1, 6 bases. The germline V and J ends were trimmed by 5 bases and 5 bases, with 18 bases remaining between them. The CDR3 runs 15 residues. Germline V gene sequence: CDR1 SGHAT, CDR2 FQNNGV. The CDR3 DNA is TGTGCCAGCAGCCGTACAGGGATTGTAGGGGAGACCCAGTACTTC. Protein: CASSRTGIVGETQYF.

The chain uses TRBV5-1 and TRBJ2-5; 10 positions match TRBD1. The J call could be wrong; TRBJ2-7 is a better fit for the DNA end. This CDR3 contains 14 residues. Germline values: CDR1 SGHRS, CDR2 YFSETQ. CDR3 loop: CASSWGDRGYEQYF. Here the CDR3 DNA reads TGCGCCAGCAGCTGGGGGGACAGGGGCTACGAGCAGTACTTC.

The J gene is TRBJ1-5, the V gene TRBV19; 9 bases are shared with TRBD1. The V gene end was trimmed by 5 bases and the J gene end by 2 bases; junction bases not matched to a gene: 16. Per the germline V gene, CDR1 is LNHDA and CDR2 is SQIVND (reference sequence). The CDR3 contains 19 residues. The chain's CDR3 is CASSVTGGAWINGNQPQHF. In DNA form, the CDR3 reads TGTGCCAGTAGTGTAACAGGGGGCGCGTGGATCAATGGCAATCAGCCCCAGCATTTT.